These 11 T cell receptor beta chains originate from one sample sequenced in a study of blood T cell repertoires in COVID-19 (dated by TCRdb to the early 2020s). Libraries were made using the immunoSEQ multiplex PCR assay. TCRdb re-hosts the immuneACCESS table, in-frame sequences only. Its copies lack some clones; in the studies checked, an unresolved V gene accounts for under half of them, and the cause for the rest is not known. This sample holds over 130,000 clones; over 60% were observed only once. The ten largest clones take up 2.5% to 3.5% of the sample. The sequenced sample consisted of PBMCs or T cells enriched from blood (not recorded which). The receptors here all came from a woman aged 45 to 65 who had recovered from COVID-19.

In this sample, this clone turned up a few times. V is TRBV3-1 (or the pseudogene TRBV3-2) and J is TRBJ2-2, with 9 positions matching TRBD2. Germline V gene data show CDR1 as LGHDT and CDR2 as YNNKEL (reference sequence). J lost 6 bases, V lost 7 bases, and 12 bases had no gene match. This CDR3 is 16 amino acids long. The CDR3 coding sequence is TGTGCCAGCATCGGGGGGGGAGCGGGAGGCCCCGGGGAGCTGTTTTTT. Residues: CASIGGGAGGPGELFF.

The V gene is TRBV2, the J gene TRBJ1-2; no clear D gene. The CDR3 loop spans 14 amino acids. In germline, CDR1 is SNHLY, CDR2 FYNNEI. The V end lost 3 bases, the J end lost 4 bases, and 12 bases lay between the germline ends. CDR3 in DNA: TGTGCCAGCAGTGAGGGCAGGTCCGGCTATGGCTACACCTTC. This translates into CASSEGRSGYGYTF.

The J gene is TRBJ2-7, the V gene TRBV6-5; D is undetermined. The CDR3 runs 13 residues. The germline V gene encodes CDR1 MNHEY and CDR2 SVGAGI. Trimming shortened V by 7 bases and J by 2 bases, and 12 bases separated the two germline ends. This CDR3 is CASTDRLAYEQYF. The CDR3 DNA is TGTGCCAGCACAGATCGACTTGCCTACGAGCAGTACTTC.

The CDR3: CASSLSFQGGYNEQFF. The CDR3 nucleotides are TGTGCCAGCAGCTTATCGTTCCAGGGCGGATACAATGAGCAGTTCTTC. V is TRBV7-3 and J is TRBJ2-1; D might be TRBD1 (5 bases). Germline V gene data show CDR1 as SGHTA and CDR2 as FQGTGA. The CDR3 contains 16 residues. The V gene lost 2 bases and the J gene lost 4 bases, with 15 bases spanning the gap.

This chain links TRBV7-2 with TRBJ1-2; tentatively, D is TRBD1 (6 bases). The CDR3 covers 13 residues. The germline V gene encodes CDR1 SGHTA and CDR2 FQGNSA. Trimming cost V 2 bases and J 7 bases, with 11 bases left between them. The CDR3 is CASSLYRAPGYTF. For the CDR3, the DNA is TGTGCCAGCAGCTTATACAGGGCCCCTGGCTACACCTTC.

V usage is TRBV4-2 and J usage is TRBJ2-2, with a tentative D call TRBD2 (5 bases). The CDR3 sequence is 16 residues long. The germline CDR1 and CDR2 sequences are LGHNA and YNFKEQ. Trimming pared 0 bases from V and 5 bases from J, leaving 13 bases between. The CDR3 protein is CASSQEFSVATGELFF. In DNA form, the CDR3 reads TGTGCCAGCAGCCAAGAGTTTAGCGTAGCAACCGGGGAGCTGTTTTTT.

The gene calls are TRBV3-1 (or the pseudogene TRBV3-2) and TRBJ2-7, with a tentative D call TRBD2 (6 bases). This CDR3 has 14 amino acids. V was clipped by 4 bases and J by 0 bases, with 10 bases between them. The germline V gene encodes CDR1 LGHDT and CDR2 YNNKEL (reference sequence). Written as DNA, the CDR3 is TGTGCCAGCAGCCGCGGGACGGTCTCCTACGAGCAGTACTTC. Translation gives CASSRGTVSYEQYF.

The chain employs TRBV5-4 and TRBJ2-6, with D perhaps matching TRBD2 (6 bases). The CDR3 has 17 amino acids. Germline CDR1 and CDR2: SGHNT and YYREEE (reference sequence). The V and J ends lost 0 bases and 2 bases respectively, with 12 bases between them. CDR3 DNA: TGTGCCAGCAGCTTGGTCCAGGGACTTACTGGGGCCAACGTCCTGACTTTC. Residues: CASSLVQGLTGANVLTF.

This chain uses TRBV12-2 with TRBJ1-5; the table's D call TRBD1 went unverified against the DNA. TRBV12-2 is given as a pseudogene. CDR3 size: 19 residues. The CDR3 loop is CASRPSPLGRDSSNQPQHF. The CDR3 bases are TGTGCAAGTCGCCCCTCTCCCCTGGGTCGGGACAGTAGCAATCAGCCCCAGCATTTT.

This clone showed up many times. This chain links TRBV6-5 with TRBJ1-4; D is unclear. CDR3 length: 12 residues. Germline lookup yields CDR1 MNHEY and CDR2 SVGAGI. V lost 6 bases and J lost 4, with 6 bases in between. CDR3 DNA sequence: TGTGCCAGCAGGGGCGATAATGAAAAACTGTTTTTT. It encodes CASRGDNEKLFF.

This clone occurred a few times. The V and J genes are TRBV30 and TRBJ2-2; D is uncertain. This CDR3 spans 13 amino acids. Trimming pared 1 base from V and 1 base from J, leaving 4 bases between. CDR1 GTSNPN and CDR2 SVGIG come from the germline V gene (reference sequence). In DNA form, the CDR3 reads TGTGCCTGGAGTGGACTGAACACCGGGGAGCTGTTTTTT. Its translation is CAWSGLNTGELFF.